The rows below give T cell receptor beta chains drawn from one sample of a study of cytomegalovirus exposure and HLA in healthy donors. The assay was immunoSEQ multiplex PCR, and TCRdb's table has in-frame clones only and misses some. The listing records around 63,000 clones. Material: PBMCs. These receptor sequences come from a woman under 40 in good health and CMV-seronegative. The CDR3 runs from the conserved cysteine through the conserved F or W. The D gene is left open where the match is weak.

cdr3_aa,cdr3_nt,v_call,d_call,j_call
CASSESGFYGYTF,TGTGCCAGCAGTGAATCAGGGTTCTATGGCTACACCTTC,TRBV6-4,NA,TRBJ1-2
CASSPSAGVVEQYF,TGTGCCAGTAGTCCCTCCGCAGGGGTGGTGGAGCAGTACTTC,TRBV19,NA,TRBJ2-7
CASSQDRGGAYEQYF,TGCGCCAGCAGCCAAGATCGTGGAGGGGCCTACGAGCAGTACTTC,TRBV4-1,NA,TRBJ2-7
CAWSRGGNTEAFF,TGTGCCTGGAGCCGAGGGGGGAACACTGAAGCTTTCTTT,TRBV30,NA,TRBJ1-1
CASSPYWDRADEKLFF,TGTGCCAGCTCACCTTACTGGGACAGGGCGGATGAAAAACTGTTTTTT,TRBV18,TRBD1,TRBJ1-4
CASTGAYGNQPQHF,TGTGCCAGCACAGGGGCATACGGCAATCAGCCCCAGCATTTT,TRBV6-1,NA,TRBJ1-5
CAGSHTDSPQETQYF,TGTGCCGGGAGTCACACGGACAGCCCACAAGAGACCCAGTACTTC,TRBV30,NA,TRBJ2-5
CASSRQGAKAGELFF,TGTGCCAGTAGTAGACAGGGGGCCAAGGCCGGGGAGCTGTTTTTT,TRBV19,TRBD1,TRBJ2-2
CASSQRGLDARGGYTF,TGTGCCAGCAGCCAAAGAGGGCTAGACGCCCGAGGGGGCTACACCTTC,TRBV4-2,NA,TRBJ1-2
CASSFDSGGYTF,TGCGCCAGCAGCTTTGACAGTGGAGGCTACACCTTC,TRBV5-1,NA,TRBJ1-2
CASSVSGGSGPPYEQYF,TGTGCCAGCAGCGTTTCAGGGGGCAGCGGCCCGCCCTACGAGCAGTACTTC,TRBV9,TRBD1,TRBJ2-7
CAWIRTEGSGYTF,TGTGCCTGGATCAGAACGGAGGGTTCGGGCTACACCTTC,TRBV30,NA,TRBJ1-2
CASSPRQTTDTQYF,TGTGCCAGCAGCCCCAGGCAGACCACAGATACGCAGTATTTT,TRBV6-6,NA,TRBJ2-3
CASSSTYEQYF,TGCGCCAGCAGCTCCACCTACGAGCAGTACTTC,TRBV4-1,NA,TRBJ2-7
CASSVGGETTYEQYF,TGTGCCAGCAGCGTAGGAGGAGAGACCACTTACGAGCAGTACTTC,TRBV9,NA,TRBJ2-7
CASSFLSGANVLTF,TGTGCCAGCAGTTTCCTGTCTGGGGCCAACGTCCTGACTTTC,TRBV28,NA,TRBJ2-6
CASARQGSGYGYTF,TGCGCCAGCGCCCGACAGGGGAGCGGCTATGGCTACACCTTC,TRBV4-3,TRBD1,TRBJ1-2
CSARRGGKLFF,TGCAGTGCTAGACGAGGGGGAAAACTGTTTTTT,TRBV20-1,NA,TRBJ1-4
CASKNTLNTEAFF,TGTGCCAGTAAAAACACCTTGAACACTGAAGCTTTCTTT,TRBV19,NA,TRBJ1-1
CASSQDTPGLGDSTEAFF,TGCGCCAGCAGCCAAGATACTCCTGGTTTGGGCGACAGCACTGAAGCTTTCTTT,TRBV4-3,NA,TRBJ1-1
CASSRPGQVREQYF,TGTGCCAGTAGCCGTCCGGGACAGGTACGCGAGCAGTACTTC,TRBV19,TRBD1,TRBJ2-7
CASSIPRSSDRRTEAFF,TGTGCCAGTAGTATCCCCAGGAGTTCCGACAGGAGGACCGAAGCTTTCTTT,TRBV19,NA,TRBJ1-1
CASGPHRDGAEAFF,TGTGCCAGCGGCCCACACAGGGATGGAGCTGAAGCTTTCTTT,TRBV27,NA,TRBJ1-1
CASSHRDSGSYEQYF,TGTGCCAGCAGTCACAGGGACAGCGGGTCCTACGAGCAGTACTTC,TRBV6-6,NA,TRBJ2-7
CASASPGTNEQYF,TGTGCCAGCGCTTCTCCCGGGACAAACGAGCAGTACTTC,TRBV19,NA,TRBJ2-7
CASSYSHRANYGYTF,TGTGCCAGCAGTTACTCGCACAGGGCTAACTATGGCTACACCTTC,TRBV6-5,NA,TRBJ1-2
CASSLSQTGGRNQPQHF,TGTGCCAGCAGTTTATCCCAAACAGGGGGCCGGAATCAGCCCCAGCATTTT,TRBV27,TRBD1,TRBJ1-5
CASSIGEQDNQPQHF,TGTGCCAGTAGTATAGGGGAGCAAGACAATCAGCCCCAGCATTTT,TRBV19,NA,TRBJ1-5
CASKPRGPTEAFF,TGTGCCAGCAAGCCCAGGGGGCCTACTGAAGCTTTCTTT,TRBV5-6,TRBD1,TRBJ1-1
CASSPDRSRTEAFF,TGTGCCAGCAGCCCGGACAGGAGTCGCACTGAAGCTTTCTTT,TRBV27,TRBD1,TRBJ1-1
CASTAGLLYGYTF,TGTGCCAGCACCGCGGGACTGTTGTATGGCTACACCTTC,TRBV6-5,NA,TRBJ1-2
CASSKAGTDEKLFF,TGTGCCAGCAGTAAAGCTGGGACAGATGAAAAACTGTTTTTT,TRBV6-1,TRBD1,TRBJ1-4
CSVRGAGWNTGELFF,TGCAGCGTCAGGGGGGCCGGATGGAACACCGGGGAGCTGTTTTTT,TRBV29-1,NA,TRBJ2-2
CASSPGTANYNEQFF,TGTGCCAGCTCACCGGGGACAGCTAATTACAATGAGCAGTTCTTC,TRBV18,TRBD1,TRBJ2-1
CASSEAGTGNSPLHF,TGTGCCAGCAGTGAGGCCGGGACAGGAAATTCACCCCTCCACTTT,TRBV27,TRBD1,TRBJ1-6
CASSLGAQTDTQYF,TGTGCCAGTAGTTTGGGGGCCCAGACAGATACGCAGTATTTT,TRBV19,NA,TRBJ2-3
CASSLEWTSGTTRETQYF,TGCGCCAGCAGCTTGGAGTGGACTAGCGGGACGACCAGGGAGACCCAGTACTTC,TRBV5-1,TRBD2,TRBJ2-5
CASSQEGTWGWNTEAFF,TGCGCCAGCAGCCAAGAGGGGACATGGGGGTGGAACACTGAAGCTTTCTTT,TRBV4-3,NA,TRBJ1-1
CASRERLADSYEQYF,TGTGCCAGCAGGGAACGACTAGCGGACTCCTACGAGCAGTACTTC,TRBV6-1,TRBD2,TRBJ2-7
CASSPHSVSQPQHF,TGTGCCAGCAGCCCGCATTCGGTAAGTCAGCCCCAGCATTTT,TRBV7-9,NA,TRBJ1-5
CASTTRQGGYEQYF,TGTGCCAGCACCACTCGGCAGGGAGGCTACGAGCAGTACTTC,TRBV7-2,NA,TRBJ2-7
CASNLVTGELFF,TGTGCCAGCAACCTAGTCACCGGGGAGCTGTTTTTT,TRBV28,NA,TRBJ2-2
CSGGQSGGEAFF,TGCAGCGGTGGACAGTCTGGGGGTGAAGCTTTCTTT,TRBV29-1,NA,TRBJ1-1
CASSLSTGSNYGYTF,TGTGCCAGCAGCTTATCCACAGGGTCTAACTATGGCTACACCTTC,TRBV7-3,NA,TRBJ1-2
CSVEPPTSGNEQFF,TGCAGCGTTGAACCTCCGACTTCGGGAAATGAGCAGTTCTTC,TRBV29-1,NA,TRBJ2-1
CASSYGASSEAFF,TGTGCCAGCAGTTACGGGGCCTCTTCTGAAGCTTTCTTT,TRBV6-6,NA,TRBJ1-1
CASSITAGGYEQYF,TGTGCCAGTAGTATTACGGCGGGGGGCTACGAGCAGTACTTC,TRBV19,TRBD2,TRBJ2-7
CASTKNTGELFF,TGTGCCAGCACCAAAAACACCGGGGAGCTGTTTTTT,TRBV9,NA,TRBJ2-2